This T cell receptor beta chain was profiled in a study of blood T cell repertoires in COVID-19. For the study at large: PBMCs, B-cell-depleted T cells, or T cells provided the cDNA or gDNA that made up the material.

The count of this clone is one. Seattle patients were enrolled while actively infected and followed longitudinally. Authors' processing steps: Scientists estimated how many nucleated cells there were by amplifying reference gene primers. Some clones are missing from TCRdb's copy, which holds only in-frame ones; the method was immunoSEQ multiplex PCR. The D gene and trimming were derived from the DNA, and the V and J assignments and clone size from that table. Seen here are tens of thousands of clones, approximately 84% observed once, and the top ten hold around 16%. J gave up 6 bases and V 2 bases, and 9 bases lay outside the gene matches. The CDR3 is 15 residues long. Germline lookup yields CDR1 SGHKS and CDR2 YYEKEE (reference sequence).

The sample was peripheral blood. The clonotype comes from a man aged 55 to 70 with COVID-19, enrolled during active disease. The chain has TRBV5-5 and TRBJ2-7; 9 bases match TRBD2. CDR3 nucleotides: TGTGCCAGCAGCTTTGGAGCGGGGGGTATGGGCGAGCAGTACTTC. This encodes CASSFGAGGMGEQYF.